This paragraph reports one TCR beta chain. Its matching antigen is unknown. The data belong to a study of T cell repertoires in cytomegalovirus infection. Study at large: Public TCR beta signatures were indicative of both CMV infection and a matching HLA type. Overall study findings and caveats: Frequencies of public TCR beta families were cumulated, and this identified carriers of CMV plus the relevant HLA. Predominance within the ex vivo response was attributable to HLA-C-restricted CMV-specific TCR beta clonotypes.

Trimming removed 6 bases at V and 5 bases at J, with 14 bases between. Germline values: CDR1 SGHRS, CDR2 YFSETQ. CDR3 length equals 14 residues. TCRdb reanalysed the reads using MiXCR and keeps one entry per CDR3 protein. This repertoire shows some 450,000 distinct CDR3 sequences, approximately 32% found once; its top ten account for 12% to 15%. The V and J genes are TRBV5-1 and TRBJ1-4; D is undetermined. Sequences were obtained from PBMCs. The sequence was collected from a human donor in good health (CMV status not recorded). Some clones in this sample may be carry-over from other donors' samples. The CDR3 here is CASTNDLANEKLFF. Written as DNA, the CDR3 is TGCGCCAGCACTAACGATCTCGCGAATGAAAAACTGTTTTTT.